This T cell receptor beta chain was found in a study of cytomegalovirus exposure and HLA in healthy donors. Both 60 Vbeta primers and 13 Jbeta primers went into the PCR. Assay: immunoSEQ multiplex PCR; the TCRdb copy retains only in-frame clones and omits some. This table holds some 77,000 clones, roughly 76% found once. This sequence originates from a woman in her forties in good health and CMV-seronegative. Sequences were obtained from PBMCs.

CDR3 DNA sequence: TGTGCCAGCAGTGTAGTAGGGGATGGCAATCAGCCCCAGCATTTT. Encoded protein: CASSVVGDGNQPQHF. The chain combines TRBV2 with TRBJ1-5; maybe TRBD1 (5 bases). The CDR3 has 15 amino acids. Germline values: CDR1 SNHLY, CDR2 FYNNEI. Trimming took off 4 bases at V and 2 bases at J, with 12 bases between the two ends.